The rows below give T cell receptor beta chains drawn from one sample of a study of cytomegalovirus exposure and HLA in healthy donors. Sequencing used immunoSEQ multiplex PCR; TCRdb keeps in-frame clones, though not all of them. The sample lists under 200,000 clones, 82% occurring once. The sample was PBMCs. The receptors were sampled from a man aged 50 to 60 in good health and CMV-seropositive. The CDR3 runs from the conserved cysteine through the conserved F or W. The D gene is left open where the match is weak. Rows may omit the clone size; those that give it use once, few, many or a size class.

cdr3_nt: TGTGCCAGCAGTTATAGAGGGCGGGGCACAGATACGCAGTATTTT; cdr3_aa: CASSYRGRGTDTQYF; j_call: TRBJ2-3; cdr3_length: 15; d_call: -; v_call: TRBV6-5; clone_size: few
cdr3_nt: TGTGCCAGCGAGTTCACAGGGGGTGTCCATGGCTACACCTTC; cdr3_aa: CASEFTGGVHGYTF; j_call: TRBJ1-2; cdr3_length: 14; d_call: TRBD1; v_call: TRBV6-6; clone_size: -
cdr3_nt: TGTGCCAGCAGTCACGGTACGCAAGAGACCCAGTACTTC; cdr3_aa: CASSHGTQETQYF; j_call: TRBJ2-5; cdr3_length: 13; d_call: -; v_call: TRBV28; clone_size: -
cdr3_nt: TGTGCCAGCCTTTGGGCTAGCGGGAGCCGGGAGACCCAGTACTTC; cdr3_aa: CASLWASGSRETQYF; j_call: TRBJ2-5; cdr3_length: 15; d_call: TRBD2; v_call: TRBV7-2; clone_size: -
cdr3_nt: TGTGCCAGCAGTTTATTTTCTAGCGGGAGCTCTGGTGAGCAGTTCTTC; cdr3_aa: CASSLFSSGSSGEQFF; j_call: TRBJ2-1; cdr3_length: 16; d_call: TRBD2; v_call: TRBV27; clone_size: -
cdr3_nt: TGTGCCAGCAGCCGCCGGGAAGCGGGGGTCTCCTACGAGCAGTACTTC; cdr3_aa: CASSRREAGVSYEQYF; j_call: TRBJ2-7; cdr3_length: 16; d_call: TRBD2; v_call: TRBV7-8; clone_size: -
cdr3_nt: TGTGCCAGCAGTTTCGCCCAGGCTTTGTACGAGCAGTACTTC; cdr3_aa: CASSFAQALYEQYF; j_call: TRBJ2-7; cdr3_length: 14; d_call: -; v_call: TRBV28; clone_size: few
cdr3_nt: TGTGCCATCAGTGAATCAGGACAACAATTAGCTTTTCCCACAGATACGCAGTATTTT; cdr3_aa: CAISESGQQLAFPTDTQYF; j_call: TRBJ2-3; cdr3_length: 19; d_call: -; v_call: TRBV10-3; clone_size: -
cdr3_nt: TGTGCCAGCAATATATGGGCCCTCGCCGGGGAGCTGTTTTTT; cdr3_aa: CASNIWALAGELFF; j_call: TRBJ2-2; cdr3_length: 14; d_call: -; v_call: TRBV5-4; clone_size: -
cdr3_nt: TGTGCCAGCAGTAACAGGGGCTGGAATTCATCCCTCCACTTT; cdr3_aa: CASSNRGWNSSLHF; j_call: TRBJ1-6; cdr3_length: 14; d_call: TRBD1; v_call: TRBV5-6; clone_size: -